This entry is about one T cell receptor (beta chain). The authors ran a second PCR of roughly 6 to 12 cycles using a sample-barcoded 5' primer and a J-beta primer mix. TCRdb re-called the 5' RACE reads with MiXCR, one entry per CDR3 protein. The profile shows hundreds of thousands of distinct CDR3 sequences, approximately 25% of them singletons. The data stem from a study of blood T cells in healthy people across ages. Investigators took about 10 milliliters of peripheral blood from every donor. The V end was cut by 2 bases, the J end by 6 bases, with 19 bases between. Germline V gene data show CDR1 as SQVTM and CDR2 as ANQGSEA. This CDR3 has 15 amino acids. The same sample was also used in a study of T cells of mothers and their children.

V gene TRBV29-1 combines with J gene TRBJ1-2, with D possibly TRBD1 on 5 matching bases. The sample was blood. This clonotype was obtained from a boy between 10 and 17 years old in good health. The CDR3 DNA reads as TGCAGCGTTGAATCTGGAGGCGGGGGATTTAATGGCTACACCTTC. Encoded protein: CSVESGGGGFNGYTF.